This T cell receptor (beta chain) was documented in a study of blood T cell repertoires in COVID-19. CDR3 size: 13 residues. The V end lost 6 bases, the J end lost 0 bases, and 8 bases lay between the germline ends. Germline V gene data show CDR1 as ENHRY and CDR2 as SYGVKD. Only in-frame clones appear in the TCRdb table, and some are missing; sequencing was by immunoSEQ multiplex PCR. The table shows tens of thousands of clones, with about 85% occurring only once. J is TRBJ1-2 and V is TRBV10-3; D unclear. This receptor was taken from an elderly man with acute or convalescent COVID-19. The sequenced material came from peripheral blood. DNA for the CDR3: TGTGCCATCAGGGCCAGTTCTAACTATGGCTACACCTTC. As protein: CAIRASSNYGYTF.